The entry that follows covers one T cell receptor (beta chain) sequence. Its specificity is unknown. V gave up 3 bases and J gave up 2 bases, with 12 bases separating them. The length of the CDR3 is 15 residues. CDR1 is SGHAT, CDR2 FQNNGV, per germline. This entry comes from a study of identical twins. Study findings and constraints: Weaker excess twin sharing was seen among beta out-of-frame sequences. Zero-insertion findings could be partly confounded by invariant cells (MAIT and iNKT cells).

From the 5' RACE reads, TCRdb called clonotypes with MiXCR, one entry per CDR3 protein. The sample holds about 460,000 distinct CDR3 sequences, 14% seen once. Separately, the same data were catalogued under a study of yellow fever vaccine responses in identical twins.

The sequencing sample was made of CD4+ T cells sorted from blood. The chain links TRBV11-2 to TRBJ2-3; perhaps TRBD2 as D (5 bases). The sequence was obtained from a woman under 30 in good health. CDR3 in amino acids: CASSLWGEPTDTQYF. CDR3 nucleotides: TGTGCCAGCAGCTTGTGGGGAGAACCCACAGATACGCAGTATTTT. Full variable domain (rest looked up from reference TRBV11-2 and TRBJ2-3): EAGVAQSPRYKIIEKRQSVAFWCNPISGHATLYWYQQILGQGPKLLIQFQNNGVVDDSQLPKDRFSAERLKGVDSTLKIQPAKLEDSAVYLCASSLWGEPTDTQYFGPGTRLTVL.